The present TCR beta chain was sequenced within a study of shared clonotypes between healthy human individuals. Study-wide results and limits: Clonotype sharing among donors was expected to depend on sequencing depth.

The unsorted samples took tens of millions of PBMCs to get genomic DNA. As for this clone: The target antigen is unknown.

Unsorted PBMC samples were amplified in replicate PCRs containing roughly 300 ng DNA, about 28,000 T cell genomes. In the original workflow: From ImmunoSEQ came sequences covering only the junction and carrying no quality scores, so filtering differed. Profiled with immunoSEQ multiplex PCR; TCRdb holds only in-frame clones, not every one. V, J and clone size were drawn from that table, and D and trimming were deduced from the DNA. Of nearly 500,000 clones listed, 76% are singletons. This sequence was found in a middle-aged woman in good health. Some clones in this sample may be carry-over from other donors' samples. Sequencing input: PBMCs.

The CDR3 loop is CASSITAGSSYEQYF. The DNA of the CDR3 is TGTGCCAGTAGTATAACCGCCGGGAGCTCCTACGAGCAGTACTTC. The genes are TRBV19 and TRBJ2-7; possibly TRBD2 for D (6 bases). V lost 2 bases, J lost 0 bases, and 11 bases lay in between. Per the germline V gene, CDR1 is LNHDA and CDR2 is SQIVND (reference sequence). The CDR3 spans 15 residues.